The 25 T cell receptor beta chains reported below all come from one sample, sequenced in a study of OX40 agonist ivuxolimab in advanced cancers. Sequencing was performed with immunoSEQ multiplex PCR; in TCRdb, only in-frame clones are kept and a portion is missing. The repertoire holds tens of thousands of clones, with roughly 77% as singletons. The sequenced sample was CD4+ or CD8+ T cells sorted from blood, obtained in a trial of the OX40 agonist ivuxolimab. The receptors originated from an adult with an advanced solid tumor such as melanoma, head and neck, liver or kidney cancer.

The rearrangement uses TRBV27 and TRBJ1-1; D gene uncertain. The germline CDR1 and CDR2 sequences are MNHEY and SMNVEV (reference sequence). The CDR3 consists of 15 residues. Trimming took 0 bases from V and 4 from J, leaving 12 bases between them. CDR3 in amino acids: CASSLSYAAGTEAFF. The CDR3 nucleotides read TGTGCCAGCAGTTTATCGTACGCGGCGGGCACTGAAGCTTTCTTT.

V gene TRBV9 combines with J gene TRBJ1-2; 7 nucleotides line up with TRBD1. Germline V CDR1 and CDR2: SGDLS, YYNGEE. After removal of 6 bases from V and 3 bases from J, the junction contained 11 bases not matched to a gene. There are 15 residues in the CDR3. The CDR3 DNA is TGTGCCAGCACCGCCACGGGGACAGCCTACTATGGCTACACCTTC. Its translation is CASTATGTAYYGYTF.

V and J are TRBV6-1 and TRBJ1-6; the match to TRBD1 covers 7 bases. This CDR3 region has 15 residues. The ends lost 7 bases at V and 8 bases at J; junction bases unmatched: 11. Germline-derived CDR1 and CDR2 are MNHNS and SASEGT. The CDR3 nucleotides are TGTGCCAGCAATCCCCCGGGACAGATGCATTCACCCCTCCACTTT. Amino acid sequence: CASNPPGQMHSPLHF.

The chain employs TRBV6-1 and TRBJ2-2; TRBD1 aligns across 7 bases. Germline-derived CDR1 and CDR2 are MNHNS and SASEGT. The junction had 6 bases not matched to a gene; V was cut back by 3 bases and J by 5 bases. CDR3 length: 15 amino acids. The CDR3 DNA is TGTGCCAGCAGTGATTTCGGACAGGCGACCGGGGAGCTGTTTTTT. This sequence encodes CASSDFGQATGELFF.

The chain couples TRBV6-5 to TRBJ1-2; 8 bases are a match to TRBD1. This CDR3 comprises 16 residues. Germline V CDR1 and CDR2: MNHEY, SVGAGI. V shed 3 bases and J 2 bases; nucleotides not matched to a gene: 8. The CDR3 protein is CASSYPGGTGNYGYTF. CDR3 DNA: TGTGCCAGCAGTTATCCCGGGGGGACAGGCAACTATGGCTACACCTTC.

V usage is TRBV10-1 and J usage is TRBJ2-7, with 11 nucleotides matching TRBD1. The CDR3 loop spans 14 amino acids. V gave up 9 bases and J gave up 4 bases; unmatched junction bases: 8. Germline V CDR1 and CDR2: WNHNN, SYGVQD (reference sequence). The CDR3 reads CASKTGTGGYEQYF. In DNA form, the CDR3 reads TGCGCCAGTAAAACCGGGACAGGGGGATACGAGCAGTACTTC.

This chain links TRBV1 with TRBJ1-2. TRBV1 has pseudogene status. The CDR3 is 17 residues long. CDR3: CTSSLNPWPGWNYGYTF. DNA for the CDR3: TGCACCAGCAGCCTAAACCCATGGCCCGGTTGGAACTATGGCTACACCTTC.

The J gene is TRBJ2-3, the V gene TRBV10-1; D might be TRBD2 (6 bases). The CDR3 is made up of 14 amino acids. CDR1 is WNHNN and CDR2 is SYGVQD in the germline V gene (reference sequence). The V and J ends lost 4 bases and 2 bases respectively, with 10 bases between them. In DNA form, the CDR3 reads TGCGCCAGCAGTGGCGGGGTTGACACAGATACGCAGTATTTT. Protein sequence: CASSGGVDTDTQYF.

This clone was observed once. The gene calls are TRBV7-9 and TRBJ1-2; 7 nucleotides align to TRBD1. The CDR3 extends over 14 amino acids. Germline CDR1 reads SEHNR; CDR2 reads FQNEAQ (reference sequence). Trimming removed 2 bases from V and 6 bases from J; junction bases left unmatched: 6. CDR3 residues: CASSLYQGVDGYTF. The CDR3 DNA reads as TGTGCCAGCAGCTTATATCAGGGGGTTGATGGCTACACCTTC.

In this sample, this clone turned up once. The sample holds other DNA sequences that translate to the same CDR3. CDR3 sequence (DNA): TGTGCCAGTAGTAGGGACAGAGCCTACGAGCAGTACTTC. It encodes CASSRDRAYEQYF. V is TRBV19 and J is TRBJ2-7; 7 bases fit TRBD1. CDR1 and CDR2 from the germline V gene are LNHDA and SQIVND (reference sequence). The CDR3 contains 13 residues. The junction had 2 bases not matched to a gene; V was cut back by 4 bases and J by 2 bases.

The rearrangement joins TRBV7-9 to TRBJ2-4; TRBD1 is a possible D gene (6 bases). The CDR3 is made up of 15 amino acids. Germline CDR1 and CDR2: SEHNR and FQNEAQ (reference sequence). The V gene lost 2 bases and the J gene lost 5 bases, with 13 bases spanning the gap. CDR3 DNA sequence: TGTGCCAGCAGCTTATGGGGGCGAGATGAAAACATTCAGTACTTC. Its protein is CASSLWGRDENIQYF.

V is TRBV27 and J is TRBJ1-1; D is uncertain. Trimming shortened V by 5 bases and J by 0 bases, and 7 bases separated the two germline ends. The CDR3 spans 13 residues. CDR1 and CDR2 from the germline V gene are MNHEY and SMNVEV (reference sequence). The CDR3 region has the DNA TGTGCCAGCAGTGATGCCATGAACACTGAAGCTTTCTTT. Translated: CASSDAMNTEAFF.

This rearrangement joins TRBV6-5 to TRBJ1-1, with D tentatively TRBD1 (5 bases). Deletions cut 2 bases from V and 7 bases from J, with 11 bases between. The CDR3 is 13 amino acids. Germline assignment: CDR1 MNHEY and CDR2 SVGAGI. The CDR3 loop is CASSYGQGFEAFF. CDR3 coding DNA: TGTGCCAGCAGTTACGGGCAGGGTTTTGAAGCTTTCTTT.

The chain employs TRBV6-5 and TRBJ2-7; no definite D call. The CDR3 is 11 amino acids. The V end was cut by 5 bases, the J end by 4 bases, with 6 bases between. The germline gives CDR1 MNHEY, CDR2 SVGAGI. For the CDR3, the DNA is TGTGCCAGCAGTGAGAAGTACGAGCAGTACTTC. Its translation is CASSEKYEQYF.

V is TRBV7-6 and J is TRBJ1-1; D not resolved. This CDR3 is built from 16 residues. Trimming removed 5 bases at V and 2 bases at J, with 18 bases between. Germline loops: CDR1 SGHVS, CDR2 FNYEAQ. The CDR3 region is CASSPQTRPGNTEAFF. CDR3 DNA sequence: TGTGCCAGCAGCCCCCAAACCCGTCCGGGAAACACTGAAGCTTTCTTT. The full variable domain, its missing parts supplied by reference TRBV7-6 and TRBJ1-1, is GAGVSQSPRYKVTKRGQDVALRCDPISGHVSLYWYRQALGQGPEFLTYFNYEAQQDKSGLPNDRFSAERPEGSISTLTIQRTEQRDSAMYRCASSPQTRPGNTEAFFGQGTRLTVV.

The chain joins TRBV7-2 to TRBJ1-5, with 7 nucleotides matching TRBD1. Germline V CDR1 and CDR2: SGHTA, FQGNSA. This CDR3 is 15 amino acids long. V lost 5 bases, J lost 5 bases, and 9 bases stayed unmatched. CDR3 sequence (DNA): TGTGCCAGCAGCACTCGGACAGGAACTGATCAGCCCCAGCATTTT. Its translation: CASSTRTGTDQPQHF.

The chain carries TRBV11-3 and TRBJ2-1; D is unclear. The germline V gene encodes CDR1 SGHNT and CDR2 YENEEA. Trimming removed 5 bases at V and 2 bases at J, with 13 bases between. The CDR3 extends over 15 amino acids. This chain's CDR3 is CASSPSPSAYNEQFF. CDR3 nucleotide sequence: TGTGCCAGCAGCCCATCCCCTTCCGCCTACAATGAGCAGTTCTTC.

For the CDR3, the DNA is TGTGCCAGCAAGCGGAGACATACAGTCACAGATACGCAGTATTTT. Translated, it gives CASKRRHTVTDTQYF. The V call is TRBV7-2, the J call TRBJ2-3, with a weak D call TRBD2 (5 bases). CDR3 length equals 15 residues. Germline CDR1 reads SGHTA; CDR2 reads FQGNSA. Between the trimmed V and J ends, which lost 7 bases and 2 bases, there was a span of 16 bases.

This sequence joins TRBV7-9 and TRBJ2-2; 9 nucleotides align to TRBD1. The CDR3 sequence is 16 residues long. V gave up 3 bases and J gave up 4 bases; unmatched junction bases: 6. Germline V gene lookup returns CDR1 SEHNR and CDR2 FQNEAQ (reference sequence). This CDR3 reads CASSFRDRDPTGELFF. As DNA, the CDR3 is TGTGCCAGCAGCTTCCGGGACAGGGATCCCACCGGGGAGCTGTTTTTT.

CDR3 loop: CASSPPGLTVQYF. The DNA of the CDR3 is TGCGCCAGCAGCCCACCGGGACTGACGGTGCAGTACTTC. The chain carries TRBV5-1 and TRBJ2-7, with D perhaps matching TRBD2 (6 bases). V was cut by 4 bases and J by 9 bases, with 17 bases left in between. This CDR3 has 13 residues. Germline V gene lookup returns CDR1 SGHRS and CDR2 YFSETQ.

The V call is TRBV11-3, the J call TRBJ1-6; D is possibly TRBD1 (6 bases). V shed 6 bases and J shed 8 bases, with 14 bases lying between them. Germline lookup yields CDR1 SGHNT and CDR2 YENEEA. The CDR3 totals 14 residues. For the CDR3, the DNA is TGTGCCAGCAGTACAGGGCTGGCAGATTCACCCCTCCACTTT. Encoded protein: CASSTGLADSPLHF.

The V call is TRBV2, the J call TRBJ2-2; tentatively, D is TRBD1 (6 bases). The germline CDR1 and CDR2 sequences are SNHLY and FYNNEI. Deletions cut 7 bases from V and 5 bases from J, with 17 bases between. The CDR3 is made up of 15 amino acids. CDR3 coding DNA: TGTGCCAGCACCCTTTTTGGACAGCAAACCGGGGAGCTGTTTTTT. Translation gives CASTLFGQQTGELFF.

The chain couples TRBV11-1 to TRBJ1-1; the D gene is possibly TRBD1 (6 bases). The CDR3 sequence is 15 residues long. The ends were cut back, 0 bases at V and 5 bases at J, with 13 bases in the middle. In germline, CDR1 is SGHAT, CDR2 FQDESV (reference sequence). CDR3 sequence: CASSLARVGGTEAFF. The CDR3 coding sequence is TGTGCCAGCAGCTTAGCGCGGGTAGGGGGAACTGAAGCTTTCTTT.

The chain has TRBV28 and TRBJ2-2; D not certain. Germline values: CDR1 MDHEN, CDR2 SYDVKM. This CDR3 has 14 residues. V dropped 11 bases and J dropped 5 bases, with 18 bases sitting between them. The CDR3 is CAGRMPSLTGELFF. The CDR3 DNA is TGTGCCGGGCGAATGCCCAGTCTGACCGGGGAGCTGTTTTTT.

V is TRBV5-1 and J is TRBJ2-2; 7 bases fit TRBD2. Unmatched junction bases numbered 10, after V lost 4 bases and J lost 4 bases. The CDR3 contains 16 residues. The germline V gene encodes CDR1 SGHRS and CDR2 YFSETQ. Here the CDR3 reads CASSPGLVRPTGELFF. Here the CDR3 DNA reads TGCGCCAGCAGCCCCGGACTAGTACGGCCCACCGGGGAGCTGTTTTTT.